This T cell receptor (beta chain) came from a study of T cell repertoires in cytomegalovirus infection (dated by TCRdb to about 2019). In the study overall: Donor HLA type was relevant to the analysis, as public TCR beta signatures indicated carriage of CMV infection together with the matching HLA type. The investigation overall reported the following: The ex vivo response was dominated by HLA-C-restricted CMV-specific TCR beta clonotypes, which also provided the single most frequent clonotype in two of eight donors. In both this cohort and an independent roughly 400-donor cohort, the cumulative frequency of public TCR beta family members distinguished carriers of CMV infection plus the relevant HLA type.

This clonotype was detected only a few times. Its antigen target is currently unknown. The record has no base qualities; no much larger clone is one base away. The sequencer listed for this sample is Illumina HiSeq 1500. The public reads were quality trimmed at Q25 with fastp and then assembled into clones with MiXCR by TCRdb, keeping productive beta chains. Every entry covers one CDR3 protein and lists the most common genes and DNA from its rows. The sample has under 850,000 distinct CDR3 sequences on record, approximately 34% of them singletons. Around 2.6% of the sample rests with the top ten. The CDR3 numbers 16 residues from cysteine through phenylalanine. Only the CDR3 part of the read is kept: 48 bases, read in frame from the first base. Based on the germline V gene (reference sequence), the CDR1 and CDR2 sequences are SEHNR and FQNEAQ. Compared with germline, V lacks 7 bases and J lacks 0 bases; bases without a gene match: 5.

Recombination linked TRBV7-9 to TRBJ2-3; TRBD1 matches 12 bases in the middle. Source material: PBMCs. This receptor was obtained from a human donor in good health (CMV status not recorded). Some clones in this sample may be carry-over from other donors' samples. Here the CDR3 is given as CASTRDRGQSTDTQYF. The DNA sequence follows: TGTGCCAGCACCCGGGACAGGGGGCAAAGCACAGATACGCAGTATTTT.